The following is a T cell receptor (beta chain) sequence with its context. The data are from a study of PD-L1 blockade in urothelial cancer. V lost 6 bases, J lost 6 bases, and 8 bases lay in between. Germline V lookup: CDR1 LNHDA, CDR2 SQIVND (reference sequence). The CDR3 runs to 12 residues. As for time point: pretreatment peripheral blood. Each patient gave between 1 and 8 samples, pretreatment and on-treatment. Assay: immunoSEQ multiplex PCR; the TCRdb copy retains only in-frame clones and omits some. The sample includes roughly 50,000 clones, 85% of them seen just once. This clonotype originated in a man in his 70s with urothelial cancer. The chain combines TRBV19 with TRBJ2-2; D uncertain. This sample comprised PBMCs, obtained around atezolizumab (anti-PD-L1) treatment. CDR3 bases: TGTGCCAGTAGGATGGAGTCCGGGGAGCTGTTTTTT. Its translation: CASRMESGELFF.